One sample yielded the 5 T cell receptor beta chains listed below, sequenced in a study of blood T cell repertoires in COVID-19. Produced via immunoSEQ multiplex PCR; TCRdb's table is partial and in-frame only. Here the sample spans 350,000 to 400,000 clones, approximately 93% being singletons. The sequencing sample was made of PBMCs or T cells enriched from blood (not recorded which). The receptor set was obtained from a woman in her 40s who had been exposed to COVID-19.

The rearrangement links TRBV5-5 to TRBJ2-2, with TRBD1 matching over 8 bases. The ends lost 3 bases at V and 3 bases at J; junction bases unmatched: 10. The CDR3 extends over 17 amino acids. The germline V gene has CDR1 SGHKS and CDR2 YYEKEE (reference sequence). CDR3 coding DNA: TGTGCCAGCAGCTACGACAGGGGTTTTTCGGACACCGGGGAGCTGTTTTTT. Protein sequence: CASSYDRGFSDTGELFF.

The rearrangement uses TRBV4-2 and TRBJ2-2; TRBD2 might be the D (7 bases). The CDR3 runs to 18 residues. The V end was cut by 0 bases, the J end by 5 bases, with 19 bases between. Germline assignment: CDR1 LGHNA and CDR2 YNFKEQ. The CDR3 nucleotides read TGTGCCAGCAGCCAAGATTTGGTGCAGGGGAGGGGTACCGGGGAGCTGTTTTTT. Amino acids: CASSQDLVQGRGTGELFF.

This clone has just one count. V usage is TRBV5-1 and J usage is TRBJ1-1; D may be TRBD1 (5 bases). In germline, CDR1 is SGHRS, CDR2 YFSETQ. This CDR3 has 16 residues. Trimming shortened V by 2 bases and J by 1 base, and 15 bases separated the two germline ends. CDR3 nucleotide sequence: TGCGCCAGCAGCTTTAAGAAGGGGCAGGGGAACACTGAAGCTTTCTTT. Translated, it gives CASSFKKGQGNTEAFF.

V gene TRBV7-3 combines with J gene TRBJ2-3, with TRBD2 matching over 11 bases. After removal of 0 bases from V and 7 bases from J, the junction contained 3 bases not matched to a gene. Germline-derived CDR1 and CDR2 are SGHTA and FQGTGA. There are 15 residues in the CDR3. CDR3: CASSLTGTSGNTQYF. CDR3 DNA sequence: TGTGCCAGCAGCTTAACGGGGACTAGCGGAAATACGCAGTATTTT.

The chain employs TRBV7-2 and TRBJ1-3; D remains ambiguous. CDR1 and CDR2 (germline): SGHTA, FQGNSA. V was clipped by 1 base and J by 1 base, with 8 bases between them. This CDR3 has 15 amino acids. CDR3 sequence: CASSLVWRSGNTIYF. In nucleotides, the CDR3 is TGTGCCAGCAGCTTAGTATGGCGGTCTGGAAACACCATATATTTT.